A selection of T cell receptor beta chains follows, all from one sample in a study of T cells of healthy individuals. TCRdb re-called the 5' RACE reads through MiXCR, storing one row per CDR3 protein. The sample lists some 41,000 distinct CDR3 sequences; about 4.2% were seen once. These receptor sequences come from a human donor in good health. Each CDR3 is given with its conserved first and last residue.

v_call: TRBV12-3/TRBV12-4; cdr3_aa: CASSLGGRAPYNEQFF
v_call: TRBV5-1; cdr3_aa: CASSLSISGRVNEQFF
v_call: TRBV13; cdr3_aa: CASRTASSYNEQFF
v_call: TRBV12-3/TRBV12-4; cdr3_aa: CASRGQGPDTQYF
v_call: TRBV12-3/TRBV12-4; cdr3_aa: CASRPPTGTGANVLTF
v_call: TRBV20-1; cdr3_aa: CSARRTQRNQPQHF
v_call: TRBV12-3/TRBV12-4; cdr3_aa: CASSLQGRKFF
v_call: TRBV28; cdr3_aa: CASSFPGDNYGYTF
v_call: TRBV3-1; cdr3_aa: CATARVAGYEQYF
v_call: TRBV27; cdr3_aa: CASSFDYRGLNSPLHF
v_call: TRBV5-1; cdr3_aa: CASSLESQGEQFF
v_call: TRBV5-1; cdr3_aa: CASSLARPDEAFF
v_call: TRBV29-1; cdr3_aa: CSVRQGIDTGELFF
v_call: TRBV19; cdr3_aa: CASSSNWGEQFF
v_call: TRBV12-3/TRBV12-4; cdr3_aa: CASSLRQSTDTQYF
v_call: TRBV5-1; cdr3_aa: CASSPTRGFSYEQYF
v_call: TRBV7-2; cdr3_aa: CASSLGGRIQYF
v_call: TRBV19; cdr3_aa: CASSAGGSTDTQYF
v_call: TRBV12-5; cdr3_aa: CASGLVLTGGQSHEQYF
v_call: TRBV6-2/TRBV6-3; cdr3_aa: CASSFDRLYGQYF
v_call: TRBV5-6; cdr3_aa: CASSLADRGDGYTF
v_call: TRBV2; cdr3_aa: CASSDFRNTEAFF
v_call: TRBV6-4; cdr3_aa: CASSDSSSGEGADTQYF
v_call: TRBV9; cdr3_aa: CASSVVQGGEQYF
v_call: TRBV5-5; cdr3_aa: CASSDQVIGNQPQHF
v_call: TRBV4-1; cdr3_aa: CASSQGRARASGNTIYF
v_call: TRBV2; cdr3_aa: CASSASGYNEQFF
v_call: TRBV3-1; cdr3_aa: CASSPSGGGTYNEQFF
v_call: TRBV25-1; cdr3_aa: CASSDPTALQGSDTQYF
v_call: TRBV5-5; cdr3_aa: CASSLGREFDAGELFF
v_call: TRBV5-5; cdr3_aa: CASSSIPKETQYF
v_call: TRBV12-3/TRBV12-4; cdr3_aa: CASSAPGQGRESSYNEQFF
v_call: TRBV11-2; cdr3_aa: CASSIQGPTEAFF
v_call: TRBV6-5; cdr3_aa: CASSEDFYGYTF
v_call: TRBV30; cdr3_aa: CAWSAFGEQYF
v_call: TRBV7-3; cdr3_aa: CASSVAGPNNEQFF
v_call: TRBV4-1; cdr3_aa: CASSQGRGGNYGYTF
v_call: TRBV12-3/TRBV12-4; cdr3_aa: CASSLARAGTQYF
v_call: TRBV20-1; cdr3_aa: CSARDDLGSSEKLFF
v_call: TRBV9; cdr3_aa: CASGEGGYEQYF
v_call: TRBV15; cdr3_aa: CATSDLDSYEQYF
v_call: TRBV27; cdr3_aa: CASIATSGAYEQYF
v_call: TRBV6-5; cdr3_aa: CASRPTGKGNQPQHF
v_call: TRBV7-2; cdr3_aa: CASIPDRVMNTEAFF
v_call: TRBV28; cdr3_aa: CASSLFRIEGETQYF
v_call: TRBV13; cdr3_aa: CASSLRLAGGYEQYF
v_call: TRBV12-3/TRBV12-4; cdr3_aa: CASSFAVKSEAFF
v_call: TRBV12-3/TRBV12-4; cdr3_aa: CASSSRGEQYF
v_call: TRBV12-3/TRBV12-4; cdr3_aa: CASRSGAAGEKLFF
v_call: TRBV3-1; cdr3_aa: CASSQQFTGDSPLHF
v_call: TRBV6-1; cdr3_aa: CASRSGFPRTEAFF
v_call: TRBV6-2/TRBV6-3; cdr3_aa: CASGQRETFLDTQYF
v_call: TRBV27; cdr3_aa: CASSLGQGFTEAFF
v_call: TRBV2; cdr3_aa: CASSGDRVNEQFF
v_call: TRBV4-1; cdr3_aa: CASSRVGQPQHF